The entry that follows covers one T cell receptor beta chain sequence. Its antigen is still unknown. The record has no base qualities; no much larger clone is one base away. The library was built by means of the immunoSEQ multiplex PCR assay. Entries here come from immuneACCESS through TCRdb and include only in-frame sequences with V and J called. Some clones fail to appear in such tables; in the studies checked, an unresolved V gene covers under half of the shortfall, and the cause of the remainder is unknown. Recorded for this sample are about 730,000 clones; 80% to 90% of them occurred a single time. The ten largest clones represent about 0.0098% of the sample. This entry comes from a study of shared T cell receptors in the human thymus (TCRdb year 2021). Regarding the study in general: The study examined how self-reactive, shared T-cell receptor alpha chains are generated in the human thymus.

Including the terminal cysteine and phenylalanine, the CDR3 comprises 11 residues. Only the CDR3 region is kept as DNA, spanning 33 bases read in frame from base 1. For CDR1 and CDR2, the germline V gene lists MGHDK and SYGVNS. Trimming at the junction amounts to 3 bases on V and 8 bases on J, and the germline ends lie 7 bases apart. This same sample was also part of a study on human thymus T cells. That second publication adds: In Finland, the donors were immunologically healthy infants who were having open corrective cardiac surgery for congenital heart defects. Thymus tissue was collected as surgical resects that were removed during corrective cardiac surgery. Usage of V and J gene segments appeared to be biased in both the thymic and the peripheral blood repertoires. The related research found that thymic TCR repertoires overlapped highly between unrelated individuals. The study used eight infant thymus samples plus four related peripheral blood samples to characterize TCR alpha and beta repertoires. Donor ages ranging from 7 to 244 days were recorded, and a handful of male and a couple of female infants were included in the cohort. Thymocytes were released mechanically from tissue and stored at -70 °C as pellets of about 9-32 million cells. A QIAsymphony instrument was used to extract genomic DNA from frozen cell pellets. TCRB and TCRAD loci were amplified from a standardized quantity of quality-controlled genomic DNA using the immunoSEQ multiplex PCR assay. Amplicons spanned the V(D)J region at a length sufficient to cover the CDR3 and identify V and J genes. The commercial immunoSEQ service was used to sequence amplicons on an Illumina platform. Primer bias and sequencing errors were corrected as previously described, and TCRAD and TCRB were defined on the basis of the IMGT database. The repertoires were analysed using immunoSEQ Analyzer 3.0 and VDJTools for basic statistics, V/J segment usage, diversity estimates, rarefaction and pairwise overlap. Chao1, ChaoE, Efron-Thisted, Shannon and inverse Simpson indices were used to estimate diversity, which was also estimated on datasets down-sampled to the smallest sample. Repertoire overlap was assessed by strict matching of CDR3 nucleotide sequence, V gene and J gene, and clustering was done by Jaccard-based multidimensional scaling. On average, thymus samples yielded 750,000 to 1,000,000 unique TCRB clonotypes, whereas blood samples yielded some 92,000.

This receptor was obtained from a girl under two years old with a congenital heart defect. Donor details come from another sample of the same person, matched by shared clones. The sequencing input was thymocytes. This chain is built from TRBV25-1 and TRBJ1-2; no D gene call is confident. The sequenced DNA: TGTGCCAGCAGTGATCCGGGAGGCTACACCTTC. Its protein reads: CASSDPGGYTF.